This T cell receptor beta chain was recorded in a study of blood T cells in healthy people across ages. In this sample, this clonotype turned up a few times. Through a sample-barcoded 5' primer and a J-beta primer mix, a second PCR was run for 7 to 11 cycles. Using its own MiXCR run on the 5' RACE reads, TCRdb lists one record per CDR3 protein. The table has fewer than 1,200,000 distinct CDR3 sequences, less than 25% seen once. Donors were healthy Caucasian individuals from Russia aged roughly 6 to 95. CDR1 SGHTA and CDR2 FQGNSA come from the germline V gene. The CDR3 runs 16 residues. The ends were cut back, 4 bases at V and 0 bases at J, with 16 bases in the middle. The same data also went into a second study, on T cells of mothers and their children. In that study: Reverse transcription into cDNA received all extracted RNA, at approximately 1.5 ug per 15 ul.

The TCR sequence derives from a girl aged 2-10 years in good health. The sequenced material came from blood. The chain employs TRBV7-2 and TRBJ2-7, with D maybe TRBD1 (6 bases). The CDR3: CASSSPGQRASYEQYF. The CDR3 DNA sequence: TGTGCCAGCAGCTCACCGGGACAACGGGCCTCCTACGAGCAGTACTTC.